Here is one TCR beta chain with its context. Its target is unknown. The investigators reverse transcribed all of the isolated RNA, so they sequenced expressed TCRB transcripts. Generated by immunoSEQ multiplex PCR, the TCRdb table keeps only in-frame clones and is missing some. Found here are a few hundred thousand clones, roughly an eighth of them singletons; the top ten hold about 0.01%. This specimen belongs to a study of beta chain features in type 1 diabetes. Study-wide background: Healthy donors, compared against patients, showed similar age, gender and cell yields.

Findings and caveats of the study: Type 1 diabetes patients had TCRB CDR3s that were shorter (moderately but significantly so) in all four CD4+ subsets. The study notes PCR might favor shorter templates equally in patients and controls. Patients' naive, central memory and regulatory TCRB repertoires appeared more alike than those of healthy donors.

This CDR3 comprises 13 residues. The germline V gene has CDR1 SGHRS and CDR2 YFSETQ. V dropped 4 bases and J dropped 4 bases, with 10 bases sitting between them. The rearrangement joins TRBV5-1 to TRBJ2-3, with TRBD1 as a possible D gene (6 bases). The specimen was naive CD4+ T cells from blood. The TCR originated in a woman under 30 with type 1 diabetes. The CDR3 DNA sequence: TGCGCCAGCAGCCAAACAGGGTCAGATACGCAGTATTTT. Protein: CASSQTGSDTQYF.